The present TCR beta chain was sequenced within a study of T cell responses to AZD1222 COVID-19 vaccine. Study at large: Second doses were pooled across both intervals (about 4 or about 12 weeks).

Germline values: CDR1 GTSNPN, CDR2 SVGIG (reference sequence). CDR3 size: 14 residues. Losses at the gene ends were 4 bases for V and 8 bases for J; bases not matched to a gene: 12. On this clone: Its antigen remains unknown.

Libraries were prepared by immunoSEQ multiplex PCR; TCRdb keeps only in-frame clonotypes and omits some of them. The data hold 150,000 or so clones, with 85% to 90% observed a single time. General observations from the study: Repertoires in all cases were sampled only once the peak T cell response had passed. Females outnumbered males among donors, who were mostly white British; clonal diversity was possibly underestimated. Spike-specific TCR breadth and depth were elevated following two AZD1222 doses.

This clonotype originated in an adult in good health. The chain carries TRBV30 and TRBJ1-2; 8 nucleotides match TRBD1. The material sequenced was peripheral blood, taken on day 0 of AZD1222 vaccination. The CDR3 coding sequence is TGTGCCTGGACTCAACAGGGGGATTCTGGGGGCTACACCTTC. As protein: CAWTQQGDSGGYTF.